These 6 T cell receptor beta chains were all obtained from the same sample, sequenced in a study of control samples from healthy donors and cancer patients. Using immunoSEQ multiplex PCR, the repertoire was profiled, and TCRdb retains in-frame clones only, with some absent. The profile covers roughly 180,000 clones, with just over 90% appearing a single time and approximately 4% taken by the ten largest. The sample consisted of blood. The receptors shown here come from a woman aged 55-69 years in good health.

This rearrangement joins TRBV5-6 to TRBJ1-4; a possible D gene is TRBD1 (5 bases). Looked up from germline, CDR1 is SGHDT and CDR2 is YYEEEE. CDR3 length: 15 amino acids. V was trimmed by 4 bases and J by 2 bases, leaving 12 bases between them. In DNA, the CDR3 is TGTGCCAGCAGCGCAAGGGGTCCCACTAATGAAAAACTGTTTTTT. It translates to CASSARGPTNEKLFF.

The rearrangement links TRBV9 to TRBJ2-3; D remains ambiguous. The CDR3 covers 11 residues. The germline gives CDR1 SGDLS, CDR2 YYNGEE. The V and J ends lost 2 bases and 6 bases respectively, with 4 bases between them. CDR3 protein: CASSVADTQYF. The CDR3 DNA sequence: TGTGCCAGCAGCGTTGCGGATACGCAGTATTTT.

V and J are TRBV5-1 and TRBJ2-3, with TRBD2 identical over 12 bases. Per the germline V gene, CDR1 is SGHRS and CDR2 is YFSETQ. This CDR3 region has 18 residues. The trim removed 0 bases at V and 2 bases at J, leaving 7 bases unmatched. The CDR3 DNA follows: TGCGCCAGCAGCTTGGGAAGGACTAGCGGGGAACTCACAGATACGCAGTATTTT. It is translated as CASSLGRTSGELTDTQYF. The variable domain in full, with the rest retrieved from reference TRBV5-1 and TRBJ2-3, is KAGVTQTPRYLIKTRGQQVTLSCSPISGHRSVSWYQQTPGQGLQFLFEYFSETQRNKGNFPGRFSGRQFSNSRSEMNVSTLELGDSALYLCASSLGRTSGELTDTQYFGPGTRLTVL.

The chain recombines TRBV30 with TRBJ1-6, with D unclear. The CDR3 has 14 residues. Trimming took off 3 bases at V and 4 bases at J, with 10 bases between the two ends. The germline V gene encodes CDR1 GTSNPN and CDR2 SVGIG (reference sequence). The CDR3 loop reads CAWRREFYNSPLHF. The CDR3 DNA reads TGTGCCTGGAGGAGAGAGTTTTATAATTCACCCCTCCACTTT.

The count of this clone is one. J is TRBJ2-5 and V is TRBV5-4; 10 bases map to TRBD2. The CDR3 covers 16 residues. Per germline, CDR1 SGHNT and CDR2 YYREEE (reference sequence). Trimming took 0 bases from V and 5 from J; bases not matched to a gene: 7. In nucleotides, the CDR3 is TGTGCCAGCAGCTTGGGGGCTAGCGGGGGAGGGGAGACCCAGTACTTC. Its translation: CASSLGASGGGETQYF. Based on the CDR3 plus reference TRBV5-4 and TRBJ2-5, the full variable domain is ETGVTQSPTHLIKTRGQQVTLRCSSQSGHNTVSWYQQALGQGPQFIFQYYREEENGRGNFPPRFSGLQFPNYSSELNVNALELDDSALYLCASSLGASGGGETQYFGPGTRLLVL.

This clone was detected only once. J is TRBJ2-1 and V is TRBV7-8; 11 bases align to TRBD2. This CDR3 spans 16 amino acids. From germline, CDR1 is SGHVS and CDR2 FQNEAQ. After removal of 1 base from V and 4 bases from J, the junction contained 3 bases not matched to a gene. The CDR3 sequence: CASSLDSGGAYNEQFF. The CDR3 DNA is TGTGCCAGCAGCTTAGATAGCGGGGGGGCTTACAATGAGCAGTTCTTC.